The 27 T cell receptor beta chains given below trace back to one sample, sequenced in a study of early T cells in non-severe SARS-CoV-2 infection. Each CDR3 protein gets one entry after TCRdb re-called the 5' RACE reads with MiXCR. The sample has 81,000 or so distinct CDR3 sequences, roughly 12% seen once. Sequencing used whole blood. These receptors originate from an adult who was a healthcare worker with PCR-confirmed SARS-CoV-2 infection or an uninfected control (not recorded which).

The chain links TRBV6-5 to TRBJ2-1; D not certain. The CDR3 length is 14 residues. V shed 2 bases and J shed 0 bases, with 5 bases lying between them. Germline V gene data show CDR1 as MNHEY and CDR2 as SVGAGI. CDR3 in DNA: TGTGCCAGCAGTTACCGGCTCTCCTACAATGAGCAGTTCTTC. This encodes CASSYRLSYNEQFF.

This clonotype was counted many times. This chain uses TRBV7-2 with TRBJ2-3; 8 bases fit TRBD2. After removal of 5 bases from V and 8 bases from J, the junction contained 12 bases not matched to a gene. The CDR3 length is 15 residues. CDR1 is SGHTA, CDR2 FQGNSA, per germline. Here the CDR3 reads CASSRWTSIIGTQYF. The CDR3 nucleotides are TGTGCCAGCAGCAGATGGACTAGCATCATCGGTACGCAGTATTTT.

This clonotype was observed many times. One end of the junction fails to match germline, which may point to a read error. The chain links TRBV5-1 to TRBJ2-1; TRBD2 is a possible D gene (6 bases). From germline, CDR1 is SGHRS and CDR2 YFSETQ. The CDR3 sequence is 15 residues long. For the CDR3, the DNA is TGCGCCAGCCGCTTCGGAGGGTCCTCCTACAATGAGCAGTTCTTC. Amino acids: CASRFGGSSYNEQFF.

There are many counts of this clonotype. The chain uses TRBV11-2 and TRBJ2-4; possible D gene TRBD2, 6 bases. The CDR3 length is 17 residues. V shed 0 bases and J shed 5 bases, with 17 bases lying between them. Germline V CDR1 and CDR2: SGHAT, FQNNGV. CDR3 sequence: CASSLDGDSIIQNIQYF. Here the CDR3 DNA reads TGTGCCAGCAGCTTAGATGGGGACTCGATTATCCAAAACATTCAGTACTTC.

This clonotype was counted many times. The V call is TRBV6-6, the J call TRBJ1-5; 8 bases match TRBD1. Germline loops: CDR1 MNHNY, CDR2 SVGAGI (reference sequence). Unmatched junction bases numbered 4, after V lost 5 bases and J lost 1 base. This CDR3 spans 15 amino acids. CDR3 bases: TGTGCCAGCAGTCTACAGGGGGGCAGCAATCAGCCCCAGCATTTT. This sequence encodes CASSLQGGSNQPQHF.

Here the CDR3 reads CASSLGYNQPQHF. The CDR3 nucleotides read TGTGCCAGCAGCTTAGGGTACAATCAGCCCCAGCATTTT. The genes are TRBV11-2 and TRBJ1-5; no clear D gene. V was shortened by 1 base and J by 3 bases, with 4 bases between the two germline ends. Germline assignment: CDR1 SGHAT and CDR2 FQNNGV. There are 13 residues in the CDR3.

As regards this clonotype: This may stem from a read error, because a much larger clone lies one nucleotide away. V is TRBV27 and J is TRBJ2-6; no firm D call. The CDR3 length is 15 residues. Germline-derived CDR1 and CDR2 are MNHEY and SMNVEV (reference sequence). Between the trimmed V and J ends, which lost 10 bases and 0 bases, there was a span of 13 bases. This CDR3 reads CANSPIISGANVLTF. DNA for the CDR3: TGTGCCAACAGCCCCATCATCTCTGGGGCCAACGTCCTGACTTTC.

CDR3 loop: CASSPRPYAGELFF. For the CDR3, the DNA is TGTGCCAGTAGTCCGAGACCCTACGCCGGGGAGCTGTTTTTT. The chain is built from TRBV19 and TRBJ2-2; D gene ambiguous. There are 14 residues in the CDR3. Trimming cost V 5 bases and J 6 bases, with 13 bases left between them. CDR1 and CDR2 (germline): LNHDA, SQIVND (reference sequence).

The chain couples TRBV6-1 to TRBJ2-1; D may be TRBD2 (5 bases). The CDR3 length is 15 residues. V was pared by 6 bases and J by 0 bases, with 12 bases between. From germline, CDR1 is MNHNS and CDR2 SASEGT. The CDR3 loop is CASRMDLSSYNEQFF. DNA for the CDR3: TGTGCCAGCAGAATGGACTTGAGCTCCTACAATGAGCAGTTCTTC.

The V and J genes are TRBV28 and TRBJ1-6, with TRBD1 matching 8 bases. Germline CDR1 MDHEN, CDR2 SYDVKM. The CDR3 is 17 residues long. The junction had 14 bases not matched to a gene; V was cut back by 6 bases and J by 7 bases. This chain's CDR3 is CASSPERRQGRNSPLHF. Here the CDR3 DNA reads TGTGCCAGCAGCCCTGAGCGCCGACAGGGGAGGAATTCACCCCTCCACTTT.

This clonotype was counted at least ten times. The gene calls are TRBV5-6 and TRBJ1-5, with D possibly being TRBD1 (6 bases). The germline gives CDR1 SGHDT, CDR2 YYEEEE. CDR3 size: 16 residues. V lost 4 bases, J lost 1 base, and 15 bases lay in between. In DNA, the CDR3 is TGTGCCAGCAGCCCCGGAGGGGACACCAGCAATCAGCCCCAGCATTTT. This sequence encodes CASSPGGDTSNQPQHF.

The chain recombines TRBV20-1 with TRBJ2-5, with 13 bases matching TRBD2. With V trimmed by 0 bases and J by 2 bases, 6 bases remained unmatched. CDR3 size: 17 residues. Germline CDR1 and CDR2: DFQATT and SNEGSKA (reference sequence). The CDR3 loop reads CSAREPPGLAGQETQYF. CDR3 DNA: TGCAGTGCTAGAGAGCCACCGGGACTAGCGGGGCAAGAGACCCAGTACTTC.

To note about this clonotype: This may arise from a read error, as a much more abundant clone is one base away. V usage is TRBV7-9 and J usage is TRBJ2-5; no clear D. V lost 5 bases and J lost 5, with 18 bases in between. CDR1 and CDR2 from the germline V gene are SEHNR and FQNEAQ (reference sequence). The CDR3 is 15 amino acids. CDR3 DNA sequence: TGTGCCAGCAGCATAGAGCCAGGACCCGGGGAGACCCAGTACTTC. Its translation: CASSIEPGPGETQYF.

This clonotype showed up many times. The rearrangement joins TRBV7-2 to TRBJ1-2; 7 bases match TRBD1. Germline CDR1 and CDR2: SGHTA and FQGNSA. V lost 4 bases, J lost 8 bases, and 7 bases stayed unmatched. The CDR3 spans 13 residues. This chain's CDR3 is CASSSQGYSGYTF. The CDR3, as DNA: TGTGCCAGCAGCTCACAGGGGTATAGCGGCTACACCTTC.

The J gene is TRBJ2-3, the V gene TRBV10-2; D is perhaps TRBD2 (5 bases). Germline V lookup: CDR1 WSHSY, CDR2 SAAADI. The CDR3 runs 16 residues. V was cut by 3 bases and J by 0 bases, with 13 bases left in between. CDR3 protein: CASSDERTPSTDTQYF. In DNA form, the CDR3 reads TGCGCCAGCAGTGACGAGCGGACCCCTAGCACAGATACGCAGTATTTT.

The chain joins TRBV11-2 to TRBJ2-7; D unresolved. CDR1 is SGHAT and CDR2 is FQNNGV in the germline V gene. The CDR3 consists of 12 residues. Trimming removed 5 bases from V and 6 bases from J, with 11 bases in between. CDR3 sequence (DNA): TGTGCCAGCAGCGGCGTACGGGTCGAGCAGTACTTC. Translation: CASSGVRVEQYF.

This clonotype came up many times. CDR3 protein: CASSHSGQPHEQYF. The CDR3 DNA is TGTGCCAGCAGCCATTCGGGACAGCCCCACGAGCAGTACTTC. This rearrangement joins TRBV5-4 to TRBJ2-7, with 7 nucleotides matching TRBD1. CDR3 length: 14 residues. The germline gives CDR1 SGHNT, CDR2 YYREEE (reference sequence). J gave up 5 bases and V 4 bases, and 9 bases lay outside the gene matches.

The chain recombines TRBV12-3 or TRBV12-4 with TRBJ2-7, with a tentative D call TRBD2 (5 bases). There are 14 residues in the CDR3. Trimming cost V 2 bases and J 3 bases, with 11 bases left between them. The CDR3 bases are TGTGCCAGCAGTTTAACGGCTAGCAGCTACGAGCAGTACTTC. This codes for CASSLTASSYEQYF.

This clonotype has at least ten counts. The rearrangement links TRBV29-1 to TRBJ2-5, with 7 bases matching TRBD1. The J segment lost 5 bases and the V segment lost 6 bases, leaving 6 bases of the junction unmatched. In germline, CDR1 is SQVTM, CDR2 ANQGSEA. CDR3 length equals 12 residues. The CDR3 DNA reads as TGCAGCGTCGACAGGGCGGACGAGACCCAGTACTTC. It encodes CSVDRADETQYF.

This clonotype came up many times. V is TRBV5-1 and J is TRBJ2-3; D gene ambiguous. The CDR3 runs to 14 residues. Per the germline V gene, CDR1 is SGHRS and CDR2 is YFSETQ. V was cut by 2 bases and J by 4 bases, with 11 bases left in between. The CDR3 spells CASSLPGSADTQYF. The CDR3 DNA reads TGCGCCAGCAGCTTACCCGGATCCGCAGATACGCAGTATTTT.

This clonotype was detected ten times or more. The chain carries TRBV7-2 and TRBJ2-3; 12 bases are shared with TRBD2. After removal of 5 bases from V and 2 bases from J, the junction contained 5 bases not matched to a gene. Germline values: CDR1 SGHTA, CDR2 FQGNSA. CDR3 length: 16 residues. The CDR3 DNA is TGTGCCAGCAGCAGCGGACTAGCGGGAAACACAGATACGCAGTATTTT. It yields the protein CASSSGLAGNTDTQYF.

At least ten counts were recorded for this clonotype. V and J are TRBV28 and TRBJ2-7; TRBD2 might be the D (5 bases). The CDR3 sequence is 14 residues long. Trimming removed 2 bases from V and 2 bases from J, with 10 bases in between. The germline gives CDR1 MDHEN, CDR2 SYDVKM. CDR3 in DNA: TGTGCCAGCAGTTTAACGGGAACTACCTACGAGCAGTACTTC. Protein sequence: CASSLTGTTYEQYF. The full variable domain, rest sourced from reference TRBV28 and TRBJ2-7, is DVKVTQSSRYLVKRTGEKVFLECVQDMDHENMFWYRQDPGLGLRLIYFSYDVKMKEKGDIPEGYSVSREKKERFSLILESASTNQTSMYLCASSLTGTTYEQYFGPGTRLTVT.

The chain is built from TRBV28 and TRBJ1-5, with TRBD1 as a possible D gene (6 bases). This CDR3 spans 14 amino acids. Per germline, CDR1 MDHEN and CDR2 SYDVKM. Trimming cost V 2 bases and J 4 bases, with 9 bases left between them. The CDR3, as DNA: TGTGCCAGCAGTTTAGGGGGGGCTAATCAGCCCCAGCATTTT. This sequence encodes CASSLGGANQPQHF.

This clonotype was seen repeatedly, ten times or more. The chain combines TRBV4-1 with TRBJ2-3, with D tentatively TRBD2 (5 bases). CDR1 is MGHRA, CDR2 YSYEKL, per germline. The CDR3 covers 16 residues. V gave up 1 base and J gave up 1 base, with 12 bases separating them. The CDR3 DNA follows: TGCGCCAGCAGCCAAGTAGTGGGAGTCGGCACAGATACGCAGTATTTT. It specifies CASSQVVGVGTDTQYF.

This clonotype was seen a handful of times. This sequence joins TRBV7-2 and TRBJ2-1, with TRBD2 matching 10 bases. From germline, CDR1 is SGHTA and CDR2 FQGNSA. J lost 6 bases, V lost 1 base, and 3 bases had no gene match. This CDR3 region has 15 residues. The CDR3 protein is CASSLGSGGGNEQFF. The CDR3 DNA is TGTGCCAGCAGCTTAGGGAGCGGGGGGGGCAATGAGCAGTTCTTC.

V and J are TRBV20-1 and TRBJ2-3; TRBD2 aligns across 7 bases. The germline CDR1 and CDR2 sequences are DFQATT and SNEGSKA (reference sequence). V was pared by 3 bases and J by 2 bases, with 5 bases of the junction left unmatched. The CDR3 is 14 residues long. In nucleotides, the CDR3 is TGCAGTGCTAGCGGGAGGCCCCTCACAGATACGCAGTATTTT. Its protein is CSASGRPLTDTQYF.

This clonotype occurred many times. This chain joins TRBV29-1 and TRBJ2-7; TRBD2 matches 11 bases. There are 14 residues in the CDR3. V shed 1 base, J shed 2 bases, and the junction held 1 base outside the gene matches. In germline, CDR1 is SQVTM, CDR2 ANQGSEA. The CDR3 DNA reads as TGCAGCGTTGAAGGACTAGCGGGGACCTACGAGCAGTACTTC. Encoded protein: CSVEGLAGTYEQYF.